A single sample is the source of the 24 T cell receptor beta chains below, sequenced in a study of cytomegalovirus exposure and HLA in healthy donors. The PCR employed 60 Vbeta primers together with 13 Jbeta primers. Clones were sequenced by immunoSEQ multiplex PCR, and TCRdb holds only the in-frame ones, with some missing. The sample comprises a few hundred thousand clones, 80% to 95% of which are singletons, and less than 2% rests with the top ten. Sequenced material: PBMCs. Source of these receptors: a girl aged 2 to 9 in good health and CMV-seronegative.

This clone was seen a single time. Other DNA sequences in this specimen translate into the identical CDR3. The chain couples TRBV6-5 to TRBJ1-3, with D unresolved. Trimming took 8 bases from V and 7 from J, leaving 9 bases between them. Germline V gene lookup returns CDR1 MNHEY and CDR2 SVGAGI. CDR3 length: 11 amino acids. The CDR3 spells CASGGGNTIYF. The DNA of the CDR3 is TGTGCCAGCGGAGGAGGGAACACCATATATTTT.

The chain is built from TRBV28 and TRBJ1-6; D ambiguous. This CDR3 has 13 amino acids. Trimming cost V 6 bases and J 2 bases, with 5 bases left between them. Germline values: CDR1 MDHEN, CDR2 SYDVKM. This CDR3 is CASRSAYNSPLHF. CDR3 in DNA: TGTGCCAGCAGGAGTGCCTATAATTCACCCCTCCACTTT.

The rearrangement joins TRBV5-4 to TRBJ2-7; a possible D gene is TRBD2 (6 bases). The CDR3 consists of 15 residues. Trimming took 0 bases from V and 3 from J, leaving 13 bases between them. Germline V gene lookup returns CDR1 SGHNT and CDR2 YYREEE (reference sequence). The CDR3 region is CASSLEVAEYYEQYF. CDR3 nucleotide sequence: TGTGCCAGCAGCTTGGAGGTAGCGGAGTACTACGAGCAGTACTTC.

This chain connects TRBV15 to TRBJ2-3; D possibly corresponds to TRBD1 (5 bases). CDR3 length: 14 residues. Trimming removed 4 bases at V and 3 bases at J, with 11 bases between. In germline, CDR1 is LNHNV, CDR2 YYDKDF (reference sequence). CDR3 sequence reads: CATSTRAGTDTQYF. Here the CDR3 DNA reads TGTGCCACCAGCACCAGGGCAGGGACAGATACGCAGTATTTT.

J is TRBJ2-5 and V is TRBV5-4; D unresolved. Germline V gene data show CDR1 as SGHNT and CDR2 as YYREEE (reference sequence). The CDR3 length is 14 residues. Trimming shortened V by 1 base and J by 3 bases, and 10 bases separated the two germline ends. CDR3 protein: CASSLRRPEETQYF. CDR3 nucleotide sequence: TGTGCCAGCAGCTTGCGCCGTCCGGAAGAGACCCAGTACTTC.

The V gene is TRBV4-2, the J gene TRBJ2-1, with 7 bases matching TRBD1. The trim removed 5 bases at V and 9 bases at J, leaving 10 bases unmatched. This CDR3 region has 14 residues. Germline assignment: CDR1 LGHNA and CDR2 YNFKEQ. As DNA, the CDR3 is TGTGCCAGCAGCGCGTCGACAGGGTTCGGTGAGCAGTTCTTC. Protein product: CASSASTGFGEQFF.

The rearrangement uses TRBV6-1 and TRBJ1-1; TRBD1 might be the D (5 bases). V was trimmed by 6 bases and J by 8 bases, leaving 16 bases between them. CDR1 and CDR2 (germline): MNHNS, SASEGT. The CDR3 is made up of 13 amino acids. CDR3 in amino acids: CASSDRGGAEAFF. The CDR3 nucleotides read TGTGCCAGCAGCGACAGAGGAGGGGCCGAAGCTTTCTTT.

The table lists this clone with a count of one. V usage is TRBV15 and J usage is TRBJ1-5; TRBD1 might be the D (6 bases). This CDR3 has 16 amino acids. The germline CDR1 and CDR2 sequences are LNHNV and YYDKDF (reference sequence). The V end lost 5 bases, the J end lost 7 bases, and 21 bases lay between the germline ends. The chain's CDR3 is CATSPKGEGGRQPQHF. The CDR3 region has the DNA TGTGCCACCAGCCCTAAAGGGGAGGGGGGTCGACAGCCCCAGCATTTT.

The chain is built from TRBV6-5 and TRBJ2-2, with TRBD1 as a possible D gene (5 bases). The V gene's germline CDR1 is MNHEY and CDR2 SVGAGI. The CDR3 is 12 residues long. V dropped 4 bases and J dropped 6 bases, with 6 bases sitting between them. CDR3 nucleotides: TGTGCCAGCAGTTTGGGGCCCGGGGAGCTGTTTTTT. It is translated as CASSLGPGELFF.

V gene TRBV5-6 combines with J gene TRBJ2-1; 7 nucleotides agree with TRBD1. The CDR3 sequence is 16 residues long. CDR1 and CDR2 (germline): SGHDT, YYEEEE. Trimming took 6 bases from V and 1 from J; bases not matched to a gene: 10. In nucleotides, the CDR3 is TGTGCCAGCACCCCCCCCGGGACAGCATCCTACAATGAGCAGTTCTTC. This gives the protein CASTPPGTASYNEQFF.

Comment on this clone: An end of the junction differs from the germline gene, which may be a read error. The V gene is TRBV7-3, the J gene TRBJ2-2, with 10 bases lining up with TRBD2. CDR1 is SGHTA and CDR2 is FQGTGA in the germline V gene. The CDR3 is 16 residues long. CDR3 loop: CASSITAGGPPGELFF. The CDR3 DNA sequence: TGTGCCAGCAGCATAACAGCGGGGGGGCCTCCCGGGGAGCTGTTTTTT.

This chain connects TRBV5-8 to TRBJ2-7; 11 positions agree with TRBD1. Looked up from germline, CDR1 is SGHTS and CDR2 is YDEGEE. The CDR3 totals 14 residues. V shed 4 bases and J 7 bases; nucleotides not matched to a gene: 7. The CDR3 here is CASSVDRGPREQYF. The CDR3 DNA is TGTGCCAGCAGCGTGGACAGGGGGCCTAGGGAGCAGTACTTC.

This rearrangement joins TRBV15 to TRBJ1-3, with 10 bases fitting TRBD1. The CDR3 has 18 residues. Germline lookup yields CDR1 LNHNV and CDR2 YYDKDF (reference sequence). The V gene end was trimmed by 1 base and the J gene end by 2 bases; junction bases not matched to a gene: 8. The CDR3 protein is CATSRGRQGAATGNTIYF. In DNA, the CDR3 is TGTGCCACCAGCAGAGGTAGACAGGGGGCCGCCACTGGAAACACCATATATTTT.

The chain's CDR3 is CASSDSQGADTQYF. CDR3 sequence (DNA): TGTGCCAGCAGTGACTCACAGGGGGCAGATACGCAGTATTTT. The chain employs TRBV6-4 and TRBJ2-3; 8 bases map to TRBD1. Looked up from germline, CDR1 is MRHNA and CDR2 is SNTAGT. This CDR3 comprises 14 residues. The J segment lost 4 bases and the V segment lost 0 bases, leaving 0 bases of the junction unmatched.

The J gene is TRBJ1-3, the V gene TRBV6-1; perhaps TRBD1 as D (6 bases). CDR1 MNHNS and CDR2 SASEGT come from the germline V gene. The CDR3 is 15 amino acids. V shed 6 bases and J shed 0 bases, with 12 bases lying between them. As DNA, the CDR3 is TGTGCCAGCAGCGCCTTGGACAGCTCTGGAAACACCATATATTTT. Encoded protein: CASSALDSSGNTIYF.

This chain uses TRBV6-6 with TRBJ2-7; TRBD2 might be the D (5 bases). The CDR3 consists of 13 residues. Germline V lookup: CDR1 MNHNY, CDR2 SVGAGI (reference sequence). The ends were cut back, 4 bases at V and 6 bases at J, with 13 bases in the middle. The CDR3 DNA sequence: TGTGCCAGCAGTTTATCGGAGCGGAGCGAGCAGTACTTC. This sequence encodes CASSLSERSEQYF.

The chain has TRBV30 and TRBJ1-1, with 7 bases aligning to TRBD1. CDR3 length: 15 residues. Trimming took 1 base from V and 3 from J; bases not matched to a gene: 8. In germline, CDR1 is GTSNPN, CDR2 SVGIG (reference sequence). The CDR3 is CAWSGIGGADTEAFF. CDR3 sequence (DNA): TGTGCCTGGAGTGGGATAGGGGGCGCGGACACTGAAGCTTTCTTT.

V is TRBV2 and J is TRBJ2-5, with 9 bases fitting TRBD2. This CDR3 comprises 15 residues. J lost 2 bases, V lost 7 bases, and 8 bases had no gene match. The germline gives CDR1 SNHLY, CDR2 FYNNEI. The CDR3, as DNA: TGTGCCAGCACCGGAAGCGGGAGGCTACAAGAGACCCAGTACTTC. This codes for CASTGSGRLQETQYF.

This chain joins TRBV6-1 and TRBJ2-7; 7 bases map to TRBD1. Trimming cost V 3 bases and J 3 bases; bases outside gene matches: 8. The CDR3 totals 15 residues. Germline V CDR1 and CDR2: MNHNS, SASEGT. CDR3 protein: CASSEEPTGVYEQYF. CDR3 nucleotide sequence: TGTGCCAGCAGTGAGGAACCTACAGGGGTCTACGAGCAGTACTTC.

This chain uses TRBV6-6 with TRBJ1-2, with 8 bases identical to TRBD1. Germline V gene lookup returns CDR1 MNHNY and CDR2 SVGAGI (reference sequence). The CDR3 loop spans 14 amino acids. Losses at the gene ends were 7 bases for V and 2 bases for J; bases not matched to a gene: 6. The CDR3 is CASTRRTGNYGYTF. The CDR3 region has the DNA TGTGCCAGCACCAGACGGACAGGGAACTATGGCTACACCTTC.

The gene calls are TRBV12-5 and TRBJ1-3; 7 bases map to TRBD1. V lost 5 bases and J lost 0; bases outside the gene matches: 4. This CDR3 spans 15 amino acids. Germline V gene data show CDR1 as LGHNT and CDR2 as FRNRAP. The CDR3 nucleotides read TGTGCTAGTGGTCCGGGACAGATCTCTGGAAACACCATATATTTT. As protein: CASGPGQISGNTIYF. Using reference TRBV12-5 and TRBJ1-3 for the parts outside the CDR3, the full variable domain is DARVTQTPRHKVTEMGQEVTMRCQPILGHNTVFWYRQTMMQGLELLAYFRNRAPLDDSGMPKDRFSAEMPDATLATLKIQPSEPRDSAVYFCASGPGQISGNTIYFGEGSWLTVV.

This sequence joins TRBV14 and TRBJ2-7, with 9 nucleotides matching TRBD1. V lost 4 bases and J lost 5; bases outside the gene matches: 6. Per the germline V gene, CDR1 is SGHDN and CDR2 is FVKESK. The CDR3 contains 14 residues. CDR3 sequence reads: CASSRGQGSNEQYF. CDR3 nucleotides: TGTGCCAGCAGCCGGGGACAGGGATCCAACGAGCAGTACTTC.

The J gene is TRBJ1-5, the V gene TRBV30; 7 bases are a match to TRBD1. CDR3 size: 17 residues. J gave up 3 bases and V 0 bases, and 11 bases lay outside the gene matches. The germline V gene has CDR1 GTSNPN and CDR2 SVGIG (reference sequence). In DNA, the CDR3 is TGTGCCTGGAGTGTAAGGGGGCCCCTGGGCTACAATCAGCCCCAGCATTTT. Its protein is CAWSVRGPLGYNQPQHF.

The rearrangement joins TRBV11-2 to TRBJ1-2; D ambiguous. Trimming took 2 bases from V and 2 from J, leaving 12 bases between them. CDR1 is SGHAT and CDR2 is FQNNGV in the germline V gene. The CDR3 loop spans 15 amino acids. The CDR3 region is CASSLSRGLNYGYTF. CDR3 DNA: TGTGCCAGCAGCTTATCTCGAGGGTTGAACTATGGCTACACCTTC.